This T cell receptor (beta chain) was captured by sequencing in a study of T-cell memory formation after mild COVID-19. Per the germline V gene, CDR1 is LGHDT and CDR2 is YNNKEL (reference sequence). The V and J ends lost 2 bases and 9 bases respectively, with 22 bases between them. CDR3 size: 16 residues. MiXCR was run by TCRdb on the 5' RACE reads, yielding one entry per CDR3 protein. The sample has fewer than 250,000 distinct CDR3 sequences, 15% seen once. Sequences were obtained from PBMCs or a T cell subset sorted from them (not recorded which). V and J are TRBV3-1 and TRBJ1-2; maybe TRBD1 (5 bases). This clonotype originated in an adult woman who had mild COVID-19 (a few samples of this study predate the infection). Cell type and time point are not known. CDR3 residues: CASSQKHDGRAGSYTF. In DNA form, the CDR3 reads TGTGCCAGCAGCCAAAAACACGATGGCAGGGCCGGGAGCTACACCTTC. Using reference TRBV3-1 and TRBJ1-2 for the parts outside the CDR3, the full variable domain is DTAVSQTPKYLVTQMGNDKSIKCEQNLGHDTMYWYKQDSKKFLKIMFSYNNKELIINETVPNRFSPKSPDKAHLNLHINSLELGDSAVYFCASSQKHDGRAGSYTFGSGTRLTVV.